This T cell receptor (beta chain) was profiled in a study of CD8+CD57+ T cells in acquired aplastic anemia. Study in general: Isolated CD4+ and CD8+ cells, once sorted, yielded DNA averaging about 3.2 ug.

Study-wide points: The study identified roughly 29 CD8+ CDR3 sequences shared by patients and controls.

Patients picked for sequencing had shown CD8+CD57+ cell expansion detected by flow cytometry. Severe acquired aplastic anemia was present in every patient. There was no therapy given to any patient before the blood sampling took place. Concerning this clonotype itself: Its matching antigen is unknown.

The junction had 15 bases not matched to a gene; V was cut back by 6 bases and J by 3 bases. Germline V gene sequence: CDR1 SNHLY, CDR2 FYNNEI. The CDR3 is 18 amino acids. Genomic DNA provided the template from which TCR beta VDJ and CDR3 profiles were obtained. In TCRdb, the reads were re-called with MiXCR into one record per CDR3 protein. The sample includes fewer than 200,000 distinct CDR3 sequences, 48% of them seen just once. Sequencing used sorted CD4+, CD8+, or CD8+CD57+ T cells (not recorded which) from PBMCs. The chain employs TRBV2 and TRBJ2-5, with 11 bases identical to TRBD2. This TCR came from a human donor with aplastic anemia. This chain's CDR3 is CASSKGLAAGSAKETQYF. As DNA, the CDR3 is TGTGCCAGCAGCAAGGGACTAGCGGCGGGTTCGGCCAAAGAGACCCAGTACTTC.